The present T cell receptor (beta chain) was sequenced within a study of cytomegalovirus exposure and HLA in healthy donors. Study-level information: In a previous analysis, 95 million to 130 million unique TCR beta sequences were found from 150 million to 200 million T cells.

On this clone: Its antigen is as yet unknown.

This CDR3 is built from 15 residues. Germline-derived CDR1 and CDR2 are SGDLS and YYNGEE. With 3 bases clipped from V and 6 bases from J, the junction kept 9 bases outside the gene matches. PCR involved 60 Vbeta and 13 Jbeta primers. Clones were sequenced by immunoSEQ multiplex PCR, and TCRdb holds only the in-frame ones, with some missing. Seen here are 130,000 or so clones, about 8.5% observed once, and the top ten hold 5.5%. General study findings and limits: The majority of TCR sequences were rare, yet some public TCRs appeared in many donors. Immune exposure information available was restricted to CMV serostatus. In a later analysis, compared with equally common non-associated chains, HLA-associated beta chains were more expanded.

Material for sequencing was PBMCs. The J gene is TRBJ1-1, the V gene TRBV9; TRBD1 matches at 9 bases. The sequence was obtained from a middle-aged man in good health and CMV-seronegative. CDR3 sequence (DNA): TGTGCCAGCAGCGAGACTACAGGGGGCGACGCTGAAGCTTTCTTT. It encodes CASSETTGGDAEAFF.